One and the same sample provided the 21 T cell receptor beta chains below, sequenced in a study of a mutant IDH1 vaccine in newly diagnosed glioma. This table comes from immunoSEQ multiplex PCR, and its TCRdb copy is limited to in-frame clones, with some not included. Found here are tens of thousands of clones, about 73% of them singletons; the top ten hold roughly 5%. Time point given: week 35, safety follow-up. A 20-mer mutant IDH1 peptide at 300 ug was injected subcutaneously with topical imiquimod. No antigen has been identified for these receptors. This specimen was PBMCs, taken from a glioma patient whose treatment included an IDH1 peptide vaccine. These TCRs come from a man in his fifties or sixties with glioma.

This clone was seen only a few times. This CDR3 is CASSGDRDNEQFF. CDR3 nucleotide sequence: TGTGCCAGCAGTGGCGACAGGGACAATGAGCAGTTCTTC. The chain uses TRBV2 and TRBJ2-1; 7 nucleotides line up with TRBD1. The CDR3 length is 13 residues. Per the germline V gene, CDR1 is SNHLY and CDR2 is FYNNEI. After removal of 4 bases from V and 5 bases from J, the junction contained 2 bases not matched to a gene.

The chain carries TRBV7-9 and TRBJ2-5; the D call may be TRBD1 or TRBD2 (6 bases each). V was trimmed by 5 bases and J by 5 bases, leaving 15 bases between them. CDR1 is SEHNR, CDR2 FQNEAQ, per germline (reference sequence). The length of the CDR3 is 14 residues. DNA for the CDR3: TGTGCCAGCAGCCCCCTGGGGGGCGGGGAGACCCAGTACTTC. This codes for CASSPLGGGETQYF. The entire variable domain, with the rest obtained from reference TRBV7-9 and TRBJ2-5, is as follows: DTGVSQNPRHKITKRGQNVTFRCDPISEHNRLYWYRQTLGQGPEFLTYFQNEAQLEKSRLLSDRFSAERPKGSFSTLEIQRTEQGDSAMYLCASSPLGGGETQYFGPGTRLLVL.

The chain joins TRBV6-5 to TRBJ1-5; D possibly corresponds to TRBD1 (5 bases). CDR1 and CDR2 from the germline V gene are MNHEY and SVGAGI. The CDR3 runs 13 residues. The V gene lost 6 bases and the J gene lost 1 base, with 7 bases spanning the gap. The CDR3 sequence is CASRRGSNQPQHF. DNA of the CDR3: TGTGCCAGCAGACGGGGGAGCAATCAGCCCCAGCATTTT.

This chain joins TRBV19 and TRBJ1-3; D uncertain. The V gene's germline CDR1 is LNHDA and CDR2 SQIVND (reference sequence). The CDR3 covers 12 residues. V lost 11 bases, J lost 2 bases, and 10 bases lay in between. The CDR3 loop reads CAPGGPGNTIYF. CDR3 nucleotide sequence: TGTGCCCCGGGAGGGCCTGGAAACACCATATATTTT.

CDR3 sequence: CASSHPRAGNTGELFF. The CDR3 DNA reads TGCGCCAGCAGCCATCCCAGGGCCGGGAACACCGGGGAGCTGTTTTTT. V is TRBV4-1 and J is TRBJ2-2; D is possibly TRBD1 (5 bases). The V and J ends lost 3 bases and 1 base respectively, with 12 bases between them. The CDR3 totals 16 residues. Germline loops: CDR1 MGHRA, CDR2 YSYEKL.

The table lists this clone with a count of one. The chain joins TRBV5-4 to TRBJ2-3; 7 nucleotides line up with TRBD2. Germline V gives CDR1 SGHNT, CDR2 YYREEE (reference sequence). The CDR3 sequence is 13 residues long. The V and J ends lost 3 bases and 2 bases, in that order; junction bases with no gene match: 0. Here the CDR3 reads CASSWDYTDTQYF. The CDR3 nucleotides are TGTGCCAGCAGCTGGGACTACACAGATACGCAGTATTTT.

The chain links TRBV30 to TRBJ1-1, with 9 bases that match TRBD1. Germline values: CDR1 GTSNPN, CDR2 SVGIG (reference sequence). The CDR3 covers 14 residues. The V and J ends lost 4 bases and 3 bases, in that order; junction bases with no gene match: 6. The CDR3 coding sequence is TGTGCCTGGACGACAGGGGGAGGATACACTGAAGCTTTCTTT. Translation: CAWTTGGGYTEAFF.

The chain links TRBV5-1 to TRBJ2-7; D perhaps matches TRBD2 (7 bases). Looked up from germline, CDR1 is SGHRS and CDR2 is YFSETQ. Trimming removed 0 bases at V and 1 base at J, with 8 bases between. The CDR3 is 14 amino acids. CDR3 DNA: TGCGCCAGCAGCTTGGAGGGGGGGTCCTACGAGCAGTACTTC. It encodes CASSLEGGSYEQYF.

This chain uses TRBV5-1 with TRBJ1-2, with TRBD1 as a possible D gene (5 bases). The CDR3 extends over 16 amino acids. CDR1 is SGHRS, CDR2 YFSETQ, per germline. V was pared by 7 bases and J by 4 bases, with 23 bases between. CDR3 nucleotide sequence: TGCGCCAGCGGGGGGACCGGGGGAGGTGCCCTCTATGGCTACACCTTC. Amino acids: CASGGTGGGALYGYTF. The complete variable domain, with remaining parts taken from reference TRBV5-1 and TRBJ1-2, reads KAGVTQTPRYLIKTRGQQVTLSCSPISGHRSVSWYQQTPGQGLQFLFEYFSETQRNKGNFPGRFSGRQFSNSRSEMNVSTLELGDSALYLCASGGTGGGALYGYTFGSGTRLTVV.

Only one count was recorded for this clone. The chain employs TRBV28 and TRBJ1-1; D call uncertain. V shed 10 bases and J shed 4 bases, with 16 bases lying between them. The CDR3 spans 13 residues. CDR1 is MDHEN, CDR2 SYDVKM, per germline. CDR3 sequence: CATLYGEGTEAFF. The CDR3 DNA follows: TGTGCCACCCTCTATGGAGAGGGCACTGAAGCTTTCTTT.

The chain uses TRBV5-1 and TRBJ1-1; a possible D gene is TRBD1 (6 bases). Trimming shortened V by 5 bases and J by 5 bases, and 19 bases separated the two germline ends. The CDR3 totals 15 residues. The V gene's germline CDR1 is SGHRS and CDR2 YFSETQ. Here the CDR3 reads CASRRGGGGVTEAFF. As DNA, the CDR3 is TGCGCCAGCAGACGAGGAGGGGGAGGAGTGACTGAAGCTTTCTTT.

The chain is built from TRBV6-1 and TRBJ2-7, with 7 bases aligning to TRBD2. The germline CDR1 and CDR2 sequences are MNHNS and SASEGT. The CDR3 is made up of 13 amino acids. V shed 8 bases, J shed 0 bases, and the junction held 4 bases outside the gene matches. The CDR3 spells CASSRGTSYEQYF. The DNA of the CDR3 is TGTGCCAGCTCGCGGGGGACCTCCTACGAGCAGTACTTC.

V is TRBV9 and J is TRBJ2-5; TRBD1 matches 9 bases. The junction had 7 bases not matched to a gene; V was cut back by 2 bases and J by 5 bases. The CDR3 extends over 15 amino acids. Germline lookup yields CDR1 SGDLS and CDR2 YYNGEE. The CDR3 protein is CASSVRDRERETQYF. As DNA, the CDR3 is TGTGCCAGCAGCGTCCGGGACAGGGAGAGGGAGACCCAGTACTTC. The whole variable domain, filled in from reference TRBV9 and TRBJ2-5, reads DSGVTQTPKHLITATGQRVTLRCSPRSGDLSVYWYQQSLDQGLQFLIQYYNGEERAKGNILERFSAQQFPDLHSELNLSSLELGDSALYFCASSVRDRERETQYFGPGTRLLVL.

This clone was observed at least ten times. This chain's CDR3 is CASSLEGRGLNYGYTF. CDR3 bases: TGTGCCAGCAGTTTAGAGGGAAGGGGACTTAACTATGGCTACACCTTC. The rearrangement joins TRBV5-4 to TRBJ1-2; possibly TRBD1 for D (5 bases). The V end was cut by 5 bases, the J end by 1 base, with 18 bases between. This CDR3 is 16 amino acids long. Germline V gene data show CDR1 as SGHNT and CDR2 as YYREEE (reference sequence).

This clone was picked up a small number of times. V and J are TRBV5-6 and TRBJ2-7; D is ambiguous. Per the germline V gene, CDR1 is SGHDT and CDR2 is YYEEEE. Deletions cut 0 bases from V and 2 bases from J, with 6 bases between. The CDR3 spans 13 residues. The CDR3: CASSLVKTYEQYF. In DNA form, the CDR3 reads TGTGCCAGCAGCTTGGTGAAGACCTACGAGCAGTACTTC.

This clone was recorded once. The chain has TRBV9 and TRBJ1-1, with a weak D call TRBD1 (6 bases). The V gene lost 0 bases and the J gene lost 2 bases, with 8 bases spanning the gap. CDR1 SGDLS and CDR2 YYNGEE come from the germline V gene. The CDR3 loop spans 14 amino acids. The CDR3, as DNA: TGTGCCAGCAGCGTAGGGGGGCAAAACACTGAAGCTTTCTTT. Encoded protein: CASSVGGQNTEAFF.

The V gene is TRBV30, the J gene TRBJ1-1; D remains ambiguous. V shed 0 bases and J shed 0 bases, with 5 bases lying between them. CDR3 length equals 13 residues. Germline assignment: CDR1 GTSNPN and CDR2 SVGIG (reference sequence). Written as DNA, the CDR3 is TGTGCCTGGAGTGTGGCCGTGAACACTGAAGCTTTCTTT. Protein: CAWSVAVNTEAFF.

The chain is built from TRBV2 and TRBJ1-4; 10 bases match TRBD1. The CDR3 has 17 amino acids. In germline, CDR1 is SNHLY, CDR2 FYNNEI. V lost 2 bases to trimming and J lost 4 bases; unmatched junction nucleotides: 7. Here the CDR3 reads CASSERTGGARNEKLFF. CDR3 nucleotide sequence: TGTGCCAGCAGTGAAAGGACAGGGGGAGCCCGTAATGAAAAACTGTTTTTT.

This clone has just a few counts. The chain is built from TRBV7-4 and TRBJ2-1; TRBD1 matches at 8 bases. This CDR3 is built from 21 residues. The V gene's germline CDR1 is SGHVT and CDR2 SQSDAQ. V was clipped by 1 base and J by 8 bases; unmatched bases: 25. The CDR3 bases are TGTGCCAGCAGCTTAGGGGGCAGGGGGCCTTCCCCCCTCTACGACGTCGATGAGCAGTTCTTC. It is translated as CASSLGGRGPSPLYDVDEQFF.

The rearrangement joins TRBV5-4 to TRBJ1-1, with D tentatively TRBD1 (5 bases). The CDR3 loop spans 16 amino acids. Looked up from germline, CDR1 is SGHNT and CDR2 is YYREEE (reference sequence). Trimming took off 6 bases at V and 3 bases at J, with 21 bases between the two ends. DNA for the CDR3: TGTGCCAGCACTCGGGATGTCGGGGGGTGGGACACTGAAGCTTTCTTT. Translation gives CASTRDVGGWDTEAFF.

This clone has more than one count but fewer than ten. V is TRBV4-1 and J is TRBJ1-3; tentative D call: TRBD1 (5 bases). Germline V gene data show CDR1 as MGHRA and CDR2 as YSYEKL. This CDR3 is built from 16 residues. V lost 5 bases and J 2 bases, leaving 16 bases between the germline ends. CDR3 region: CASSFQLRGAGNTIYF. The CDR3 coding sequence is TGCGCCAGCAGCTTTCAACTCCGGGGGGCTGGAAACACCATATATTTT.